Sequencing of this TCR beta chain was carried out in a study of T cells in localized non-small cell lung cancer. TCRdb's table, derived via immunoSEQ multiplex PCR, lists solely in-frame clones and lacks some. The data hold 55,000 to 75,000 clones, with roughly nine tenths observed a single time. The J segment lost 3 bases and the V segment lost 4 bases, leaving 12 bases of the junction unmatched. Germline V gives CDR1 MGHDK, CDR2 SYGVNS. The CDR3 runs to 17 residues. General study points: Across samples, adjacent lung featured a median around 60 of the top 100 tumor clones. Without multi-region sequencing, intratumor heterogeneity could not be excluded. Longer overall survival was seen with higher T cell density measured in blood. Adjacent uninvolved lung had the highest clonality, suggesting focused antigen responses.

A word on this clone: Its target is not known.

The sample was peripheral blood, taken before any cancer treatment. The sequence was collected from a male donor aged 60 or over with stage III squamous cell lung carcinoma. V usage is TRBV25-1 and J usage is TRBJ2-3; 8 bases align to TRBD2. The CDR3 protein is CASSATSGTSLTDTQYF. CDR3 sequence (DNA): TGTGCCAGCAGTGCAACCTCCGGGACTAGTCTGACAGATACGCAGTATTTT.